Shown below are 13 T cell receptor beta chains from a single sample sequenced in a study of low-dose radiotherapy and immunotherapy resistance in tumors. TRAV and TRBV primers primed cDNA for both TCRalpha and TCRbeta. The TCRs were subjected to amplification over around 18 PCR cycles employing a constant-region primer in conjunction with a V-primer adapter. TCRdb recomputed calls from the reads with MiXCR, one row per CDR3 protein. The table includes around 14,000 distinct CDR3 sequences, less than 55% detected once. These receptors came from a human donor with advanced metastatic prostate, ovarian, gallbladder or colorectal cancer (not recorded which). This table probably holds off-target reads from a library built for another chain.

This sequence joins TRBV29-1 and TRBJ2-1, with D possibly being TRBD2 (5 bases). The CDR3 runs to 15 residues. Germline V gene data show CDR1 as SQVTM and CDR2 as ANQGSEA. V was trimmed by 3 bases and J by 5 bases, leaving 17 bases between them. CDR3 sequence: CSVEPKRRTNNEQFF. The DNA of the CDR3 is TGCAGCGTTGAGCCTAAGCGGCGCACTAACAATGAGCAGTTCTTC.

This clonotype was counted only a few times. The chain uses TRBV7-2 and TRBJ1-5; a weak D match, TRBD1 (6 bases). V lost 0 bases to trimming and J lost 7 bases, with 16 bases between them. The CDR3 is 16 amino acids. The germline V gene has CDR1 SGHTA and CDR2 FQGNSA. CDR3: CASSLALGTQVQPQHF. The CDR3 nucleotides are TGTGCCAGCAGCTTAGCACTGGGGACACAGGTCCAGCCCCAGCATTTT.

This clonotype has just a few counts. In DNA, the CDR3 is TGCGCCAGCAGTGAGTCGAGTCTCAATCAGCCCCAGCATTTT. Amino acids: CASSESSLNQPQHF. The rearrangement uses TRBV10-2 and TRBJ1-5; D not resolved. Trimming took 0 bases from V and 3 from J, leaving 6 bases between them. The CDR3 has 14 amino acids. The germline gives CDR1 WSHSY, CDR2 SAAADI.

The genes are TRBV9 and TRBJ2-1; D is undetermined. In germline, CDR1 is SGDLS, CDR2 YYNGEE. The CDR3 is 13 amino acids. V lost 3 bases and J 3 bases, leaving 7 bases between the germline ends. In DNA, the CDR3 is TGTGCCAGCAGCGACCGAGGCTACAATGAGCAGTTCTTC. It is translated as CASSDRGYNEQFF.

V usage is TRBV5-1 and J usage is TRBJ2-7; D remains unclear. The ends were cut back, 2 bases at V and 5 bases at J, with 14 bases in the middle. The CDR3 totals 14 residues. Germline V lookup: CDR1 SGHRS, CDR2 YFSETQ. DNA for the CDR3: TGCGCCAGCAGCTTTGAGAATTTTCTTCACGAGCAGTACTTC. Its protein product is CASSFENFLHEQYF. The entire variable domain, with the rest obtained from reference TRBV5-1 and TRBJ2-7, is as follows: KAGVTQTPRYLIKTRGQQVTLSCSPISGHRSVSWYQQTPGQGLQFLFEYFSETQRNKGNFPGRFSGRQFSNSRSEMNVSTLELGDSALYLCASSFENFLHEQYFGPGTRLTVT.

This clonotype has just a few counts. The chain joins TRBV5-1 to TRBJ1-5; a possible D gene is TRBD1 (5 bases). The CDR3 has 15 amino acids. With 2 bases removed from V and 0 bases from J, the gap between germline ends came to 9 bases. Germline CDR1 and CDR2: SGHRS and YFSETQ. The CDR3 region is CASSLSDNSNQPQHF. CDR3 DNA sequence: TGCGCCAGCAGCTTATCGGACAATAGCAATCAGCCCCAGCATTTT.

The gene calls are TRBV11-2 and TRBJ1-1, with 7 bases lining up with TRBD1. J lost 5 bases, V lost 0 bases, and 9 bases had no gene match. The germline gives CDR1 SGHAT, CDR2 FQNNGV. The CDR3 spans 16 residues. DNA of the CDR3: TGTGCCAGCAGCTTAGATACCCCCAGGGGGAAGACTGAAGCTTTCTTT. As protein: CASSLDTPRGKTEAFF.

The chain employs TRBV19 and TRBJ2-2; D assignment may be TRBD1 or TRBD2 (5 bases each). The CDR3 loop spans 15 amino acids. Trimming took off 5 bases at V and 3 bases at J, with 13 bases between the two ends. Looked up from germline, CDR1 is LNHDA and CDR2 is SQIVND (reference sequence). The CDR3 loop reads CASSPGGIDTGELFF. The DNA of the CDR3 is TGTGCCAGTAGTCCTGGGGGAATTGACACCGGGGAGCTGTTTTTT.

Sample share makes this clonotype medium-sized. The chain is built from TRBV10-3 and TRBJ2-1, with TRBD2 matching over 9 bases. Germline V gene lookup returns CDR1 ENHRY and CDR2 SYGVKD. The CDR3 sequence is 15 residues long. With 5 bases clipped from V and 7 bases from J, the junction kept 9 bases outside the gene matches. The CDR3 coding sequence is TGTGCCATCAGTCTTGGGCTGGCGGGAGGGAATGAGCAGTTCTTC. Its protein is CAISLGLAGGNEQFF.

The V gene is TRBV5-4, the J gene TRBJ2-4, with D maybe TRBD1 (6 bases). CDR3 size: 16 residues. V lost 5 bases, J lost 0 bases, and 15 bases lay in between. Germline CDR1 SGHNT, CDR2 YYREEE (reference sequence). CDR3 region: CASRQGLGLAKNIQYF. The CDR3 bases are TGTGCCAGCAGACAGGGCCTTGGCCTAGCCAAAAACATTCAGTACTTC. Full variable domain (rest looked up from reference TRBV5-4 and TRBJ2-4): ETGVTQSPTHLIKTRGQQVTLRCSSQSGHNTVSWYQQALGQGPQFIFQYYREEENGRGNFPPRFSGLQFPNYSSELNVNALELDDSALYLCASRQGLGLAKNIQYFGAGTRLSVL.

The rearrangement uses TRBV5-1 and TRBJ2-1, with TRBD1 as a possible D gene (6 bases). Germline CDR1 and CDR2: SGHRS and YFSETQ. V lost 6 bases to trimming and J lost 7 bases, with 14 bases between them. The CDR3 is made up of 13 amino acids. The CDR3, as DNA: TGCGCCAGCAACGGGGACAAGGATAATGAGCAGTTCTTC. Translating it yields CASNGDKDNEQFF.

The chain employs TRBV19 and TRBJ2-7; D unresolved. Germline CDR1 is LNHDA and CDR2 is SQIVND (reference sequence). V shed 3 bases and J shed 4 bases, with 10 bases lying between them. This CDR3 region has 13 residues. CDR3 sequence: CASSINPLYEQYF. In DNA form, the CDR3 reads TGTGCCAGTAGTATCAACCCTTTATACGAGCAGTACTTC.

This clonotype appeared a few times. The chain recombines TRBV5-6 with TRBJ2-7; D might be TRBD2 (5 bases). V was shortened by 1 base and J by 3 bases, with 8 bases between the two germline ends. The CDR3 totals 13 residues. Germline loops: CDR1 SGHDT, CDR2 YYEEEE. The DNA of the CDR3 is TGTGCCAGCAGCTTGAGCCGGGACTACGAGCAGTACTTC. Encoded protein: CASSLSRDYEQYF.